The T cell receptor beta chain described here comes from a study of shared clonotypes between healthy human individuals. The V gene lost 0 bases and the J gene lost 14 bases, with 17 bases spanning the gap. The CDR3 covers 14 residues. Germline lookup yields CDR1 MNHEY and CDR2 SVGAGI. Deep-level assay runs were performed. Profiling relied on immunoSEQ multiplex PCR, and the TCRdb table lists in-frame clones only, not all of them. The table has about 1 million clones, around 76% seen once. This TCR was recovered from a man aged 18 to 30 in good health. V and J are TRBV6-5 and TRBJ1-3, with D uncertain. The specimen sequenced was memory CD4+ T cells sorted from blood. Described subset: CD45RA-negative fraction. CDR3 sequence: CASSYSPSRGFLYF. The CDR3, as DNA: TGTGCCAGCAGTTACTCGCCCTCAAGAGGGTTCCTATATTTT.